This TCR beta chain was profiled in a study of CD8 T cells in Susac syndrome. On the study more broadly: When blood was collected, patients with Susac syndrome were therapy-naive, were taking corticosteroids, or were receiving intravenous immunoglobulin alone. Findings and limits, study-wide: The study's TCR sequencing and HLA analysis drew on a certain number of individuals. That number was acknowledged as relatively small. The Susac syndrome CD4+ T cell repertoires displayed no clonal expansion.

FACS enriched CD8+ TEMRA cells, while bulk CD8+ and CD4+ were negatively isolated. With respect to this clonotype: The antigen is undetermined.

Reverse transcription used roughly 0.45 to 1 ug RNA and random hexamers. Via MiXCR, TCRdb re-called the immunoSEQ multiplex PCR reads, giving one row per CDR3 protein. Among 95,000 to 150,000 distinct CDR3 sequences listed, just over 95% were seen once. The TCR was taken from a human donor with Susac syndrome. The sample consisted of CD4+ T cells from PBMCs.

The CDR3 DNA is TGCGCCAGCAGCTTGGCCGAGTACGTCGGTACGCAGTATTTT. Encoded protein: CASSLAEYVGTQYF. J is TRBJ2-3 and V is TRBV5-1; D is undetermined. Germline loops: CDR1 SGHRS, CDR2 YFSETQ. Trimming removed 0 bases at V and 8 bases at J, with 13 bases between. The CDR3 runs to 14 residues.